The 9 T cell receptor beta chains presented below share a single source sample, sequenced in a study of cytomegalovirus exposure and HLA in healthy donors. Primers for the PCR totalled 60 Vbeta and 13 Jbeta. Profiled with immunoSEQ multiplex PCR; TCRdb holds only in-frame clones, not every one. The sample holds approximately 78,000 clones, about four fifths seen once. What was sequenced was PBMCs. All receptors come from a woman between 50 and 59 years old in good health and CMV-seronegative.

The gene calls are TRBV2 and TRBJ2-3; D perhaps matches TRBD2 (6 bases). CDR1 SNHLY and CDR2 FYNNEI come from the germline V gene. The CDR3 length is 14 residues. V dropped 5 bases and J dropped 0 bases, with 9 bases sitting between them. The CDR3 DNA reads as TGTGCCAGCAGTCTCAGCGGGAGCACAGATACGCAGTATTTT. Translating it yields CASSLSGSTDTQYF. Full variable domain (remainder filled in from reference TRBV2 and TRBJ2-3): EPEVTQTPSHQVTQMGQEVILRCVPISNHLYFYWYRQILGQKVEFLVSFYNNEISEKSEIFDDQFSVERPDGSNFTLKIRSTKLEDSAMYFCASSLSGSTDTQYFGPGTRLTVL.

This chain links TRBV15 with TRBJ2-7; the match to TRBD2 covers 10 bases. Per the germline V gene, CDR1 is LNHNV and CDR2 is YYDKDF (reference sequence). The CDR3 extends over 14 amino acids. Germline trimming cut 5 bases from V and 5 bases from J; bases unmatched to any gene: 6. The CDR3 here is CATSLGTSAHEQYF. In DNA form, the CDR3 reads TGTGCCACCAGCCTCGGGACTAGCGCCCACGAGCAGTACTTC.

CDR3 sequence: CASSVGGGGGYNEQFF. The CDR3, as DNA: TGTGCCAGCAGCGTAGGAGGCGGCGGGGGGTACAATGAGCAGTTCTTC. V gene TRBV9 combines with J gene TRBJ2-1; 8 nucleotides align to TRBD2. With V trimmed by 0 bases and J by 4 bases, 6 bases remained unmatched. CDR1 SGDLS and CDR2 YYNGEE come from the germline V gene. The CDR3 length is 16 residues.

V and J are TRBV13 and TRBJ2-5; 8 bases align to TRBD2. The DNA end is more similar to TRBJ2-7, so the J call may be wrong. CDR1 and CDR2 (germline): PRHDT, FYEKMQ (reference sequence). The length of the CDR3 is 16 residues. The CDR3 coding sequence is TGTGCCAGCAGCCCGGGGAAAGCGGGAGTGGGCTACGAGCAGTACTTC. Translating gives CASSPGKAGVGYEQYF.

V usage is TRBV19 and J usage is TRBJ1-2; 7 nucleotides match TRBD1. The ends lost 7 bases at V and 3 bases at J; junction bases unmatched: 5. This CDR3 spans 13 amino acids. Germline V gene sequence: CDR1 LNHDA, CDR2 SQIVND (reference sequence). The CDR3 loop is CASTDREYYGYTF. For the CDR3, the DNA is TGTGCCAGTACCGACAGGGAATACTATGGCTACACCTTC. The whole variable domain, filled in from reference TRBV19 and TRBJ1-2, reads DGGITQSPKYLFRKEGQNVTLSCEQNLNHDAMYWYRQDPGQGLRLIYYSQIVNDFQKGDIAEGYSVSREKKESFPLTVTSAQKNPTAFYLCASTDREYYGYTFGSGTRLTVV.

V is TRBV2 and J is TRBJ1-2; 7 bases align to TRBD1. Germline assignment: CDR1 SNHLY and CDR2 FYNNEI. Losses at the gene ends were 5 bases for V and 0 bases for J; bases not matched to a gene: 9. The CDR3 contains 16 residues. CDR3 sequence (DNA): TGTGCCAGCAGTTTTTCCGGGACAGCTGCTAACTATGGCTACACCTTC. Translated: CASSFSGTAANYGYTF.

This chain links TRBV7-9 with TRBJ2-5; 9 bases are a match to TRBD1. V gave up 4 bases and J gave up 5 bases; unmatched junction bases: 8. This CDR3 is built from 15 residues. Germline CDR1 and CDR2: SEHNR and FQNEAQ (reference sequence). CDR3 sequence reads: CASSSGTGMGETQYF. The CDR3 DNA follows: TGTGCCAGCAGCTCCGGGACAGGGATGGGGGAGACCCAGTACTTC.

The chain has TRBV6-5 and TRBJ2-5, with a tentative D call TRBD2 (5 bases). Germline V gene sequence: CDR1 MNHEY, CDR2 SVGAGI. The CDR3 extends over 15 amino acids. V lost 0 bases, J lost 3 bases, and 11 bases lay in between. The CDR3 here is CASSYSSGTKETQYF. Written as DNA, the CDR3 is TGTGCCAGCAGTTACTCGAGCGGAACAAAAGAGACCCAGTACTTC.

This chain uses TRBV7-2 with TRBJ1-3, with 12 bases aligning to TRBD1. This CDR3 is 17 amino acids long. With V trimmed by 5 bases and J by 4 bases, 9 bases remained unmatched. Germline V gene data show CDR1 as SGHTA and CDR2 as FQGNSA. The CDR3 is CASSLKGQGAGGNTIYF. CDR3 nucleotides: TGTGCCAGCAGCCTCAAGGGACAGGGGGCAGGGGGAAACACCATATATTTT.